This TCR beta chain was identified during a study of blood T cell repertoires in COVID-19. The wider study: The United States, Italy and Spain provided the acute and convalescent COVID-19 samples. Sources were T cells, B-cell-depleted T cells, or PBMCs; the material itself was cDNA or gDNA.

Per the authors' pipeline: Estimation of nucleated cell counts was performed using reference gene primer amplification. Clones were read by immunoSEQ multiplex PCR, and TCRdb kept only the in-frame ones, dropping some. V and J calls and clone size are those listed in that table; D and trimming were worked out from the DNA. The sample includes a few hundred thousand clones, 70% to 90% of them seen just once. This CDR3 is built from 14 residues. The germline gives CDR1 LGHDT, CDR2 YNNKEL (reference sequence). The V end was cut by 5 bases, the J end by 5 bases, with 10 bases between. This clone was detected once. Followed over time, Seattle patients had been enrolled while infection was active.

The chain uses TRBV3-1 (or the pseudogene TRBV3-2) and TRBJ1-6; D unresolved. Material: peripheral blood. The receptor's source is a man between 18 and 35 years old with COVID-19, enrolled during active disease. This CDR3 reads CASSSNSNNSPLHF. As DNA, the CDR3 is TGTGCCAGCAGCTCGAATAGCAATAATTCACCCCTCCACTTT.